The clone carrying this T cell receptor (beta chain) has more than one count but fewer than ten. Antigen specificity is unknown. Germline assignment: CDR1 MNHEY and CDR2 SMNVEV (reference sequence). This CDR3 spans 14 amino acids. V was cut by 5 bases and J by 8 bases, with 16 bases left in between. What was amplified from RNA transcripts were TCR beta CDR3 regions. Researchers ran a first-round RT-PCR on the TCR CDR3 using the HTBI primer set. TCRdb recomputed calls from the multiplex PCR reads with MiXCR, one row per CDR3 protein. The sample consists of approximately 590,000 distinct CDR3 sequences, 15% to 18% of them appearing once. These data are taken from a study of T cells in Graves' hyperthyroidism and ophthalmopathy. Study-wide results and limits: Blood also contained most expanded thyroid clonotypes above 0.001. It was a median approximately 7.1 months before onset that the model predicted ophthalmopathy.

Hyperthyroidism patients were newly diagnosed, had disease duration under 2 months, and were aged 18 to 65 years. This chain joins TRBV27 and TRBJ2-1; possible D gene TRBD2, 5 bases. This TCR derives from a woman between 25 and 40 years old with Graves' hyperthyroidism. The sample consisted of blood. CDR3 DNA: TGTGCCAGCAGTCCCGGGGAAACAAACTATGAGCAGTTCTTC. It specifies CASSPGETNYEQFF.